This TCR beta chain was captured by sequencing in a study of T cell responses to AZD1222 COVID-19 vaccine. Study results and limitations: Along spike, vaccine-associated CD4 TCRs were found throughout, with dominance at 160-218 and 743-854. Of the AZD1222 recipients, only 5 to 7 were seropositive at baseline. The donor group comprised mostly white British people and more females; the analysis possibly underestimated clonal diversity.

The method was immunoSEQ multiplex PCR; TCRdb's version includes in-frame clones alone and lacks a portion of them. The sample yields roughly 120,000 clones, over 90% seen once. V gave up 1 base and J gave up 4 bases, with 7 bases separating them. Germline CDR1 SGHTA, CDR2 FQGNSA. The CDR3 covers 14 residues. With respect to this clone: Its antigen is not identified.

The clonotype was recovered from an adult in good health. Sample: peripheral blood, taken on day 0 of AZD1222 vaccination. The chain carries TRBV7-2 and TRBJ2-2; no firm D call. CDR3 nucleotides: TGTGCCAGCAGCTTAGAACTTACCACCGGGGAGCTGTTTTTT. This sequence encodes CASSLELTTGELFF.